This record concerns one T cell receptor (beta chain) sequence. This clone's antigen is unknown. No base quality information exists; no much larger clone differs at one position. Each PCR received spiked-in synthetic TCR analog templates so that absolute template abundance could be estimated from read counts. The immunoSEQ assay was used to amplify TCRbeta CDR3 regions from genomic DNA with bias-controlled V and J gene primers. Sequencing of rearranged TCRbeta segments was done at approximately 20X coverage. The paper's processing steps were these. Sequencing errors were corrected by clustering and CDR3s were annotated against IMGT to assign V, D and J genes. Out-of-frame and stop-codon sequences were excluded, and only productive TCRbeta rearrangements were used in downstream analyses. Clonality was calculated as one minus the Shannon entropy normalized by the log of the number of unique productive sequences. Clones differing between time points or between blood and tumor were identified using Fisher's exact test with Benjamini-Hochberg correction, with an adjusted p below 0.01 applied as the threshold. TCRdb re-hosts the immuneACCESS table, in-frame sequences only. Its copies lack some clones; in the studies checked, an unresolved V gene accounts for under half of them, and the cause for the rest is not known. V, J and clone size are taken as reported in that table, and D and trimming were inferred from the DNA itself. In all, the sample holds roughly 100,000 clones, and about 85% of those were seen once. The top ten constitute more than 2% of the sample.

A total of approximately 27 patients with locally advanced or metastatic urothelial carcinoma, treated at Memorial Sloan Kettering on a trial protocol, made up the cohort. Peripheral blood mononuclear cells were collected pretreatment and during treatment, at between 1 and 8 total time points per patient. The Qiagen DNeasy Blood extraction kit was used to purify genomic DNA from total PBMCs and tumor samples. PBMCs were collected pretreatment and during treatment, and were isolated and stored as previously described. The CDR3 runs 20 residues from the cysteine to the phenylalanine. Only CDR3 DNA remains: 60 bases, in frame from the first base. Via the germline V gene, CDR1 is SGDLS and CDR2 YYNGEE. V has 0 bases trimmed and J has 4 bases trimmed; junction bases matching no gene number 15. This record belongs to a study of PD-L1 blockade in urothelial cancer (dated 2017 in TCRdb). Study-level background: All patients started therapy in about 2014 and received atezolizumab 1,200 mg intravenously every 3 weeks. Twenty-five of 29 patients were identified as males with urothelial cancer of bladder origin, and a prior smoking history was reported by 18 of 29 patients. Patients had an ECOG performance status of 0 or 1 and had received between 0 and 3 prior chemotherapy regimens. Blood samples were analyzed 3 weeks after the start of treatment (second dose) and 6 weeks after the start of treatment. Blood samples gave median yields of about 140,000 T cells and 83,000 or so unique TCRs, along with a median clonality of roughly 0.08. An exploratory multi-omic analysis was conducted of the somatic, immune and clinical correlates of response to PD-L1 blockade with atezolizumab in urothelial cancer. Pretreatment tumor samples and matched peripheral blood, collected serially before and after atezolizumab treatment, underwent TCR sequencing. Durable clinical benefit meant progression-free survival longer than 6 months, and TCR features were also tested against progression-free and overall survival. In the same patients, pretreatment tumors underwent whole exome sequencing and RNA sequencing in addition to TCR sequencing. Fewer than ten patients achieved durable clinical benefit and roughly 20 did not. Pretreatment blood TCR-seq was available for nearly 30 patients, at least one posttreatment blood collection was obtained for 25 or so patients, and tumor TCR-seq was available for 25 or so patients.

Points the paper makes about the study in general: Improved progression-free and overall survival was associated with having pretreatment peripheral blood TCR clonality below the median. Greater expansion of tumor-associated TCR clones in peripheral blood 3 weeks after the start of treatment was observed in patients with durable benefit (n of about 24, p = 0.022). Because the sample size was small (n ≈ 29) and many exploratory analyses were performed, the results are intended to be hypothesis-generating.

The sequence was collected from a man in his fifties with urothelial cancer. The chain is encoded by TRBV9 joined to TRBJ2-1, and 11 junction bases match TRBD2. The input for sequencing was PBMCs, taken around atezolizumab (anti-PD-L1) treatment. The CDR3 is CASSVEGTSGSGAGYNEQFF. The DNA sequence is given as TGTGCCAGCAGCGTAGAGGGGACTAGCGGAAGCGGGGCCGGATACAATGAGCAGTTCTTC.